This T cell receptor (beta chain) stems from a study of early T cells in non-severe SARS-CoV-2 infection. Study as a whole: Chains were unpaired, as sequencing was done on bulk RNA from unsorted whole blood.

Attached unique molecular identifiers marked individual cDNA molecules. MiXCR, run by TCRdb on the 5' RACE reads, gives a single entry per CDR3 protein. The sample includes 100,000 to 120,000 distinct CDR3 sequences, about 12% of them seen just once. V was trimmed by 5 bases and J by 2 bases, leaving 19 bases between them. The CDR3 is 16 residues long. CDR1 and CDR2 (germline): SGHDN, FVKESK. Study conclusions and caveats: Using VDJdb, the matching emphasized anti-spike CD8 responses while missing private and CD4 specificities.

Ten or more counts support this clonotype. No antigen is known for it. The sequencing input was whole blood. The rearrangement joins TRBV14 to TRBJ2-7; TRBD1 might be the D (6 bases). The receptor was isolated from an adult who was a healthcare worker with PCR-confirmed SARS-CoV-2 infection or an uninfected control (not recorded which). For the CDR3, the DNA is TGTGCCAGCAGCTTAACCGGGACAAAGCCTCCCTACGAGCAGTACTTC. Translation gives CASSLTGTKPPYEQYF.